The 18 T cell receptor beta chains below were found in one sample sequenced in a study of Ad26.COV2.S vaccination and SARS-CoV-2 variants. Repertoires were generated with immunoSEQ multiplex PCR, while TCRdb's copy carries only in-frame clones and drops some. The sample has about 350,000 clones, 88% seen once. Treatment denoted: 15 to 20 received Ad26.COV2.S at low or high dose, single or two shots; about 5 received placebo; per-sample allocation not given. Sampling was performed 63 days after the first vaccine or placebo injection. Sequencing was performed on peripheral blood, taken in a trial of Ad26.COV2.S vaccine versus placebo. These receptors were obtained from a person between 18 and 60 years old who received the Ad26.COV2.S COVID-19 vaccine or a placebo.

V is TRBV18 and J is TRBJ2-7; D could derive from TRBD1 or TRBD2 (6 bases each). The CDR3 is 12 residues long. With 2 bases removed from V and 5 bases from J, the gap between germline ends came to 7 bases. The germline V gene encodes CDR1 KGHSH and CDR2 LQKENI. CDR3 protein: CASSPGGHEQYF. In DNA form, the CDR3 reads TGTGCCAGCTCACCAGGGGGGCACGAGCAGTACTTC.

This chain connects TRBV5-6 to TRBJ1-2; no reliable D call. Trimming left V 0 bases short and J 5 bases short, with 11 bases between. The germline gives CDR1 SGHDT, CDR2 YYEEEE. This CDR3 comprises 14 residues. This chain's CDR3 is CASSLESPIYGYTF. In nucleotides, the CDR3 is TGTGCCAGCAGCTTGGAATCCCCAATTTATGGCTACACCTTC.

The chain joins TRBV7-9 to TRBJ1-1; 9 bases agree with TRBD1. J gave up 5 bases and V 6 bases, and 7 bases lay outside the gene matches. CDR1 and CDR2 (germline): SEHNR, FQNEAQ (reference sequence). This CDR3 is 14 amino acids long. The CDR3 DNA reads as TGTGCCAGCAGTTTGACAGGGGGGCGGACTGAAGCTTTCTTT. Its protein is CASSLTGGRTEAFF.

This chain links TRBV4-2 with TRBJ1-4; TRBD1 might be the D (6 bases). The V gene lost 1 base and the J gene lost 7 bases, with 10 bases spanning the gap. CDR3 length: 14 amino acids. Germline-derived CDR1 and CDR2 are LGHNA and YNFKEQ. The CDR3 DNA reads TGTGCCAGCAGCCAAGGCACAGGGAGTGAAAAACTGTTTTTT. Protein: CASSQGTGSEKLFF.

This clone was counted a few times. CDR3 in amino acids: CASSLQGAGGNTIYF. The CDR3, as DNA: TGCGCCAGCAGCTTGCAGGGGGCGGGTGGAAACACCATATATTTT. The chain recombines TRBV5-1 with TRBJ1-3, with TRBD1 identical over 8 bases. With 1 base clipped from V and 3 bases from J, the junction kept 3 bases outside the gene matches. This CDR3 contains 15 residues. Germline V gene sequence: CDR1 SGHRS, CDR2 YFSETQ.

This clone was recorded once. The CDR3 sequence is CASSLDQELRETQYF. The CDR3 region has the DNA TGTGCCAGCAGCTTGGATCAGGAATTGCGAGAGACCCAGTACTTC. This chain connects TRBV5-4 to TRBJ2-5, with unresolved D. V shed 0 bases and J shed 4 bases, with 13 bases lying between them. CDR1 and CDR2 from the germline V gene are SGHNT and YYREEE (reference sequence). This CDR3 spans 15 amino acids.

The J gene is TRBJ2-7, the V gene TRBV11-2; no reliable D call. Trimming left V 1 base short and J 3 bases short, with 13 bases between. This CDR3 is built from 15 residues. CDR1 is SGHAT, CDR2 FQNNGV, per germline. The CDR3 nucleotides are TGTGCCAGCAGCTTAGGGTGGAATGGGATCTACGAGCAGTACTTC. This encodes CASSLGWNGIYEQYF.

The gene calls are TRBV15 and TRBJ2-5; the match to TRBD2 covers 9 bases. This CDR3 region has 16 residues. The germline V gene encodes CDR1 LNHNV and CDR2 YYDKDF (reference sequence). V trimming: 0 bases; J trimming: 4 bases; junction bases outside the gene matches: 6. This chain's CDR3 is CATSRDRGRAGETQYF. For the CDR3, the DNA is TGTGCCACCAGCAGAGACCGCGGGAGGGCCGGAGAGACCCAGTACTTC.

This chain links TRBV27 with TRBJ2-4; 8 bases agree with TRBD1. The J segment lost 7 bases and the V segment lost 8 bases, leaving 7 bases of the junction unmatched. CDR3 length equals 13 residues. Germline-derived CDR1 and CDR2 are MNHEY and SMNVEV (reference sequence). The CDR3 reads CASGPDRANIQYF. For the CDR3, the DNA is TGTGCCAGCGGACCGGACAGGGCCAACATTCAGTACTTC.

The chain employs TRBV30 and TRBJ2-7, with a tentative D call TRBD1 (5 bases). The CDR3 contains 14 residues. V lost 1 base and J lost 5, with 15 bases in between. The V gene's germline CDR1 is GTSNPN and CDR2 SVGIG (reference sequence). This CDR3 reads CAWSAATAKDEQYF. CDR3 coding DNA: TGTGCCTGGAGTGCAGCGACAGCTAAGGACGAGCAGTACTTC.

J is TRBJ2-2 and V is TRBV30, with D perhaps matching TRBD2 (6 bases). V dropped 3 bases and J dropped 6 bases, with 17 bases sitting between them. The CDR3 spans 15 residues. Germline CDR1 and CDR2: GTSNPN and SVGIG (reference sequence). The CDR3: CAWSARRLVPGELFF. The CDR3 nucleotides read TGTGCCTGGAGCGCCCGTAGACTAGTCCCCGGGGAGCTGTTTTTT.

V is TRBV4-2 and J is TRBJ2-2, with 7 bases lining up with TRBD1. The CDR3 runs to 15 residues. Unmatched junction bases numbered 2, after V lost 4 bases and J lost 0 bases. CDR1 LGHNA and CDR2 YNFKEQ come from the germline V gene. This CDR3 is CASSRGQPNTGELFF. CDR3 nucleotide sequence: TGTGCCAGCAGCCGGGGACAGCCGAACACCGGGGAGCTGTTTTTT.

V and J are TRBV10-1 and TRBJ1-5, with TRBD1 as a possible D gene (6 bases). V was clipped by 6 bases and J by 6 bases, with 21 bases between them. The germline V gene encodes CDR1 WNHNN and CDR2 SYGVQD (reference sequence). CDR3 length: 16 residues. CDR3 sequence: CASSYWGGRLGQPQHF. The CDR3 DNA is TGCGCCAGCAGCTACTGGGGGGGGCGATTGGGTCAGCCCCAGCATTTT.

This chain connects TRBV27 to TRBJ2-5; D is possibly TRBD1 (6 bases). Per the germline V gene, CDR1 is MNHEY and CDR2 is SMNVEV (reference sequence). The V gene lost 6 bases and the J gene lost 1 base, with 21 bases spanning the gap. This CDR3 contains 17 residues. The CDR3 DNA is TGTGCCAGCAGCCCCGACCTACAGGGCTACCTCCAAGAGACCCAGTACTTC. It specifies CASSPDLQGYLQETQYF.

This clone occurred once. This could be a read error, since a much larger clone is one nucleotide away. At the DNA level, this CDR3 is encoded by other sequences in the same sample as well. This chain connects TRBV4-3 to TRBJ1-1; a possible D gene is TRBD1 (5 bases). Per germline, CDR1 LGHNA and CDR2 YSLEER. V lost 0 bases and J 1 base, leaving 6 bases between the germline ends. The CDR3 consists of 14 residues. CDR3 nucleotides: TGCGCCAGCAGCCAAGATAGGGGGAACACTGAAGCTTTCTTT. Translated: CASSQDRGNTEAFF.

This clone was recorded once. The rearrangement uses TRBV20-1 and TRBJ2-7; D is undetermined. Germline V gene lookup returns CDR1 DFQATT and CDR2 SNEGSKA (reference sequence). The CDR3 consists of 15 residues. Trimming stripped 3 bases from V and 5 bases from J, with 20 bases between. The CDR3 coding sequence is TGCAGTGCTAGTAGTGGGGTTATCGCCTACGACGAGCAGTACTTC. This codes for CSASSGVIAYDEQYF.

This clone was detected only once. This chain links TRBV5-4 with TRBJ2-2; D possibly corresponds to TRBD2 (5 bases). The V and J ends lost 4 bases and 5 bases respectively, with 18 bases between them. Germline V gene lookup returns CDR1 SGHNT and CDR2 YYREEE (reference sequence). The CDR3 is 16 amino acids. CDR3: CASSPPGYPGTGELFF. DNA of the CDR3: TGTGCCAGCAGCCCACCCGGTTATCCGGGGACCGGGGAGCTGTTTTTT. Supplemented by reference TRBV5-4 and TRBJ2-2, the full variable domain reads ETGVTQSPTHLIKTRGQQVTLRCSSQSGHNTVSWYQQALGQGPQFIFQYYREEENGRGNFPPRFSGLQFPNYSSELNVNALELDDSALYLCASSPPGYPGTGELFFGEGSRLTVL.

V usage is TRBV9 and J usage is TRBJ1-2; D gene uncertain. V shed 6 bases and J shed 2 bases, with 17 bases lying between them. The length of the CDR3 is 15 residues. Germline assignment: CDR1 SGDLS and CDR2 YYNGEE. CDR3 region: CASTTGVGFNYGYTF. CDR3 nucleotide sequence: TGTGCCAGCACCACCGGCGTGGGATTCAACTATGGCTACACCTTC.